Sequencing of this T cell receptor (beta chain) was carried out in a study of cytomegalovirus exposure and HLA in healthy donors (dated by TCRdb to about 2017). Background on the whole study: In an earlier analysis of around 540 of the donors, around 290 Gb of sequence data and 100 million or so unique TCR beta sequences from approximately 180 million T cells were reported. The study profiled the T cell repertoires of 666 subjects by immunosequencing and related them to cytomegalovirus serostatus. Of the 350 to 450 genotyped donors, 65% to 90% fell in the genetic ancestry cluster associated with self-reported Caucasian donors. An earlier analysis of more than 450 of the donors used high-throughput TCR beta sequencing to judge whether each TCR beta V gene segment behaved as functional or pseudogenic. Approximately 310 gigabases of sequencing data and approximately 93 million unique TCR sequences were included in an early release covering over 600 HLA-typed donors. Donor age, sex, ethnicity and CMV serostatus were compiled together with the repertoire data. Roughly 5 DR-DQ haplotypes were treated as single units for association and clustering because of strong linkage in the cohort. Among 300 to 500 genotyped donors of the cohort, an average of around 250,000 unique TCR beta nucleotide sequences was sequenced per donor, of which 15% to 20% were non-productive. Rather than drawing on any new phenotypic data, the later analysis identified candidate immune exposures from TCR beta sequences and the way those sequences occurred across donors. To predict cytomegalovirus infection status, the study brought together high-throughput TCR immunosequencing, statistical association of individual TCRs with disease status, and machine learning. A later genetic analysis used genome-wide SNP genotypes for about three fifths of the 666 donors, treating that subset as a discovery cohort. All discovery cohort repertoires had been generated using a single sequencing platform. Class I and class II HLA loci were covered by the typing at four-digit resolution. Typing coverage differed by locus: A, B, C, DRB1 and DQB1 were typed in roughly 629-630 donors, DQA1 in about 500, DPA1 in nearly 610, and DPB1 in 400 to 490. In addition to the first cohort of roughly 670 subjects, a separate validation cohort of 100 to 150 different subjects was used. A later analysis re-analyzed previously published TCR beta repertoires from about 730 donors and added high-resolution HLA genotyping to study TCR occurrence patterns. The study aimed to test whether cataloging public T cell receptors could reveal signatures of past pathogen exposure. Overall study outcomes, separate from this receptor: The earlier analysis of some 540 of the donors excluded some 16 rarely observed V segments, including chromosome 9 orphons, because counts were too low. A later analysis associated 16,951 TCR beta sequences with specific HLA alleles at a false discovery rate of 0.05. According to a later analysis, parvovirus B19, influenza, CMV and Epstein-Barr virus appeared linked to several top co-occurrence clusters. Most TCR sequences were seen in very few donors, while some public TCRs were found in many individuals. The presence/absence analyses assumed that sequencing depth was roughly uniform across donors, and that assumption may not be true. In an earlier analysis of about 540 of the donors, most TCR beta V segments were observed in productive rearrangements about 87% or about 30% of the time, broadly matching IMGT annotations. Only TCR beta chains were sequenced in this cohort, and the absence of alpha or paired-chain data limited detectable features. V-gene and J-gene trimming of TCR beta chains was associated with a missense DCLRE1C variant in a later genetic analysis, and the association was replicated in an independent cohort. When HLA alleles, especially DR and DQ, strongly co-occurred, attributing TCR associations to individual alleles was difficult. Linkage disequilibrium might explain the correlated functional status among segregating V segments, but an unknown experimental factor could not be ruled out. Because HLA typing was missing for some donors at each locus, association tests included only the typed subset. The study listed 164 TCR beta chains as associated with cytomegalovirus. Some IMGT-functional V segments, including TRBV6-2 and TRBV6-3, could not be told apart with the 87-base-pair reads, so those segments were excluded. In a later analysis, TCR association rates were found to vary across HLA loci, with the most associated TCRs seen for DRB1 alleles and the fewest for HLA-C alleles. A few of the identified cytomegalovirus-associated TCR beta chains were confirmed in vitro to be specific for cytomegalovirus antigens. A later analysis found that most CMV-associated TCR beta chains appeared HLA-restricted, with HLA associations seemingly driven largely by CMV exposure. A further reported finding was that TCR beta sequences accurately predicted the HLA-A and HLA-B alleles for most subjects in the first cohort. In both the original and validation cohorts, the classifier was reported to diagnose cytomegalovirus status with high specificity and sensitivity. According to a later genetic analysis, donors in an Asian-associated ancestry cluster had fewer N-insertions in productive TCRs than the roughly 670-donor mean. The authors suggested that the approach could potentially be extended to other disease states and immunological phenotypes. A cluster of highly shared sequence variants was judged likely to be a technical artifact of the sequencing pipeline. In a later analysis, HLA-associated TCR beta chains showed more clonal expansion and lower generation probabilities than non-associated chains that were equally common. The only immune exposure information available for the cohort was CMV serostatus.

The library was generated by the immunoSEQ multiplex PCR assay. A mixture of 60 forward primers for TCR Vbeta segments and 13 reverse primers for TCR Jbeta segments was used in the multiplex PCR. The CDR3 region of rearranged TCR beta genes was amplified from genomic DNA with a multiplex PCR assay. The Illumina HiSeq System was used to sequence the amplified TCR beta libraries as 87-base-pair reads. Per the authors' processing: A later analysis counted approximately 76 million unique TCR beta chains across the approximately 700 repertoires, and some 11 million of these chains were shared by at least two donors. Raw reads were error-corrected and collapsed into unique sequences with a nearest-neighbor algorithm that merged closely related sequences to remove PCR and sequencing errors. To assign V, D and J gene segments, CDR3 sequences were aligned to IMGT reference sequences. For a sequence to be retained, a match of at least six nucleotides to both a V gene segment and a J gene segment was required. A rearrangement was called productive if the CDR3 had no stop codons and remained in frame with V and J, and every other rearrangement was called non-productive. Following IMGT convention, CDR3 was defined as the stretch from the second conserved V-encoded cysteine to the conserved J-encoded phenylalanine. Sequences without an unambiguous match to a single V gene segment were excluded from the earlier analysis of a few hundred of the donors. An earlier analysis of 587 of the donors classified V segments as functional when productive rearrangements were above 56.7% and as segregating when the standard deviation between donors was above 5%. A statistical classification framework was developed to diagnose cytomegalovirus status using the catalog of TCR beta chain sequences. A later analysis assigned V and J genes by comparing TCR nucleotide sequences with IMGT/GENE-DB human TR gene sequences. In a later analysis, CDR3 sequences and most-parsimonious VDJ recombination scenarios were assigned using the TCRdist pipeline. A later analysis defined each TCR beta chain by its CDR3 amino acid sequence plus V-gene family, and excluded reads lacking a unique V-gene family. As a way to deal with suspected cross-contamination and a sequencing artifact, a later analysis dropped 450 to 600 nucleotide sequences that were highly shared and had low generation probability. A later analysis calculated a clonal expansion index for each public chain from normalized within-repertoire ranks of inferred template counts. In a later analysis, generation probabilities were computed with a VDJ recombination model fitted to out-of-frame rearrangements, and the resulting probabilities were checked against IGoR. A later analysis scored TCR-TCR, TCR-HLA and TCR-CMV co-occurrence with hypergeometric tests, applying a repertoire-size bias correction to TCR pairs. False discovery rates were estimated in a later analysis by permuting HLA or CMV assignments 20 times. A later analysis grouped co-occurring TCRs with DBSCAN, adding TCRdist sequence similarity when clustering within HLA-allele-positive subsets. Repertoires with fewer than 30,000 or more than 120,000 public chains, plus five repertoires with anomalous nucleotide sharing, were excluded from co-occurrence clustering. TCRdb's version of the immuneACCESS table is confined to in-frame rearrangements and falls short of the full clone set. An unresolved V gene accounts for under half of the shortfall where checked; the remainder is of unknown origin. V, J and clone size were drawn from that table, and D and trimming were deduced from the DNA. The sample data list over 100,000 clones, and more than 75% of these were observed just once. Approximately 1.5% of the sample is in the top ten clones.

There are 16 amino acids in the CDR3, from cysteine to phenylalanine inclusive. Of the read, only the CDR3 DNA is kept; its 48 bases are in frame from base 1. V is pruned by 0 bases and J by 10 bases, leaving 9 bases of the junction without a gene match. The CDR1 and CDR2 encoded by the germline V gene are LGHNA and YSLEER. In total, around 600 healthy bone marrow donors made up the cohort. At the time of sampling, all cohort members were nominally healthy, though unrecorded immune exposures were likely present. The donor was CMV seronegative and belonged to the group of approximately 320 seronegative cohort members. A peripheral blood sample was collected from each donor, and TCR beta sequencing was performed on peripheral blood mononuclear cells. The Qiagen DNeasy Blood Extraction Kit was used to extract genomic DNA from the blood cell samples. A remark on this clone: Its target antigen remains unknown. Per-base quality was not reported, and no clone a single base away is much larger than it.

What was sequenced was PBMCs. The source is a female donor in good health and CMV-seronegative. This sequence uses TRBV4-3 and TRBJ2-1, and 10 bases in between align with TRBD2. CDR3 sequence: CASSQEQAGGPWEQFF. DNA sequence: TGCGCCAGCAGCCAAGAACAAGCGGGAGGGCCTTGGGAGCAGTTCTTC.